This T cell receptor beta chain was identified during a study of Graves' ophthalmopathy and Graves' hyperthyroidism. TCR beta CDR3 regions were amplified from RNA transcripts. First-round RT-PCR used HTBI primers; second-round multiplex PCR followed. TCRdb analysed the multiplex PCR reads with MiXCR anew, one entry per CDR3 protein. The sample lists some 150,000 distinct CDR3 sequences, around two fifths occurring once. This clonotype came up many times. There are 12 residues in the CDR3. V lost 6 bases and J 5 bases, leaving 11 bases between the germline ends. CDR1 is MNHNS and CDR2 is SASEGT in the germline V gene.

The genes are TRBV6-1 and TRBJ2-7; D may be TRBD2 (6 bases). This sequence was found in a man between 25 and 39 years old with Graves' ophthalmopathy. Sequencing was performed on peripheral blood. CDR3 bases: TGTGCCAGCAGCACCCTAGCGAACGAGCAGTACTTC. Amino acids: CASSTLANEQYF.